The 22 T cell receptor beta chains below all came from one sample that was sequenced in a study of vaccination and CD4 T cells after COVID-19. The antigens these receptors bind are not known. Cultured CD4+ T cell DNA underwent sequencing with the Oncomine TCR Beta short-read assay. TCRdb ran MiXCR on the PCR reads and lists one entry per CDR3 protein. The sample shows 20,000 to 25,000 distinct CDR3 sequences, 48% of them seen only once. Specified treatment: roughly 11-day PBMC culture with coronavirus spike peptide pools or control peptides (ViraFEST assay). The sequenced sample was CD4+ T cells from blood, cultured in vitro. These receptors originate from a human donor who had recovered from COVID-19.

This clonotype has a handful of counts. The genes are TRBV7-2 and TRBJ1-2; D is possibly TRBD1 (5 bases). The CDR3 is 15 residues long. The germline V gene encodes CDR1 SGHTA and CDR2 FQGNSA. Trimming took 1 base from V and 1 from J, leaving 10 bases between them. CDR3 DNA: TGTGCCAGCAGCTTAGATCCTCAGGGTAACTATGGCTACACCTTC. It is translated as CASSLDPQGNYGYTF.

J is TRBJ2-6 and V is TRBV28; D ambiguous. V dropped 1 base and J dropped 4 bases, with 11 bases sitting between them. CDR3 length: 16 residues. Germline V gives CDR1 MDHEN, CDR2 SYDVKM. The CDR3 DNA follows: TGTGCCAGCAGTTTATTAAGCTCCACCGGGGCCAACGTCCTGACTTTC. As protein: CASSLLSSTGANVLTF.

The rearrangement links TRBV15 to TRBJ2-7; D remains ambiguous. Germline CDR1 is LNHNV and CDR2 is YYDKDF (reference sequence). V dropped 0 bases and J dropped 2 bases, with 11 bases sitting between them. The CDR3 is 15 residues long. The CDR3 DNA reads TGTGCCACCAGCAGAGAGGTCACCTTTGCCTACGAGCAGTACTTC. Translated, it gives CATSREVTFAYEQYF.

The genes are TRBV20-1 and TRBJ2-4; D is undetermined. V lost 4 bases to trimming and J lost 8 bases, with 9 bases between them. There are 11 residues in the CDR3. Germline-derived CDR1 and CDR2 are DFQATT and SNEGSKA (reference sequence). The DNA of the CDR3 is TGCAGTGCTACCATCACGGACATTCAGTACTTC. Amino acids: CSATITDIQYF.

In this sample, this clonotype turned up a few times. The chain's CDR3 is CASSWAFSGRDYEQYF. The CDR3 DNA reads as TGTGCCAGCAGCTGGGCGTTTAGCGGGAGAGACTACGAGCAGTACTTC. This sequence joins TRBV28 and TRBJ2-7; TRBD2 aligns across 9 bases. V lost 6 bases to trimming and J lost 3 bases; unmatched junction nucleotides: 12. CDR1 and CDR2 (germline): MDHEN, SYDVKM. The CDR3 loop spans 16 amino acids.

The chain links TRBV20-1 to TRBJ2-1; no reliable D call. The germline V and J ends were trimmed by 1 base and 10 bases, with 11 bases remaining between them. This CDR3 contains 12 residues. Per germline, CDR1 DFQATT and CDR2 SNEGSKA (reference sequence). The CDR3 DNA sequence: TGCAGTGCTAGAGTGCTCGGACGGGAGCAGTTCTTC. Its protein is CSARVLGREQFF.

In this sample, this clonotype turned up a few times. The CDR3 DNA reads as TGTGCCACCAGTGCGGCCAGGGGCAGCAATCAGCCCCAGCATTTT. Translated: CATSAARGSNQPQHF. The genes are TRBV24-1 and TRBJ1-5, with D perhaps TRBD1 (6 bases). V lost 5 bases, J lost 1 base, and 11 bases lay in between. This CDR3 has 15 residues. The V gene's germline CDR1 is KGHDR and CDR2 SFDVKD.

The chain carries TRBV11-2 and TRBJ2-1; perhaps TRBD1 as D (8 bases). The CDR3 spans 16 residues. The V and J ends lost 1 base and 9 bases respectively, with 19 bases between them. The germline V gene encodes CDR1 SGHAT and CDR2 FQNNGV. The CDR3 nucleotides are TGTGCCAGCAGCTTAGTAAACAGGGGGGGGAACGCTGAGCAGTTCTTC. Translation: CASSLVNRGGNAEQFF.

The chain employs TRBV18 and TRBJ2-2, with a tentative D call TRBD2 (5 bases). The V and J ends lost 3 bases and 4 bases respectively, with 9 bases between them. In germline, CDR1 is KGHSH, CDR2 LQKENI. The CDR3 length is 14 residues. CDR3: CASSPGASTGELFF. CDR3 nucleotides: TGTGCCAGCTCACCGGGAGCCAGCACCGGGGAGCTGTTTTTT.

This clonotype was counted a few times. V usage is TRBV15 and J usage is TRBJ2-3, with TRBD2 matching over 10 bases. The germline gives CDR1 LNHNV, CDR2 YYDKDF (reference sequence). The CDR3 loop spans 16 amino acids. V shed 0 bases and J 5 bases; nucleotides not matched to a gene: 5. CDR3 loop: CATSRDKREGLDTQYF. CDR3 DNA: TGTGCCACCAGCAGAGATAAGCGGGAGGGCCTAGATACGCAGTATTTT.

J is TRBJ1-4 and V is TRBV27; D is unclear. Germline CDR1 and CDR2: MNHEY and SMNVEV (reference sequence). The V end was cut by 5 bases, the J end by 1 base, with 5 bases between. This CDR3 has 13 residues. CDR3 protein: CASSRRTNEKLFF. The CDR3, as DNA: TGTGCCAGCAGTCGGAGAACTAATGAAAAACTGTTTTTT.

The genes are TRBV3-1 and TRBJ1-2, with TRBD1 identical over 9 bases. Germline trimming cut 1 base from V and 5 bases from J; bases unmatched to any gene: 11. The CDR3 contains 17 residues. The germline CDR1 and CDR2 sequences are LGHDT and YNNKEL (reference sequence). CDR3 sequence (DNA): TGTGCCAGCAGCCAAGTCCCGGGGGGACAGGGTCGGTATGGCTACACCTTC. As protein: CASSQVPGGQGRYGYTF.

This clonotype was observed a handful of times. The chain employs TRBV6-1 and TRBJ2-7; TRBD2 is a possible D gene (5 bases). Deletions cut 8 bases from V and 3 bases from J, with 14 bases between. Germline V lookup: CDR1 MNHNS, CDR2 SASEGT. This CDR3 comprises 13 residues. The chain's CDR3 is CASGPGNGYEQYF. In DNA form, the CDR3 reads TGTGCCAGCGGTCCCGGGAACGGCTACGAGCAGTACTTC.

The genes are TRBV12-3 or TRBV12-4 and TRBJ2-1; D is ambiguous. This CDR3 has 12 amino acids. Trimming removed 6 bases at V and 6 bases at J, with 9 bases between. CDR3 in amino acids: CASRPSGNEQFF. CDR3 sequence (DNA): TGTGCCAGCAGGCCCAGTGGCAATGAGCAGTTCTTC.

This chain links TRBV28 with TRBJ2-2; D is uncertain. CDR1 MDHEN and CDR2 SYDVKM come from the germline V gene. Trimming cost V 7 bases and J 3 bases, with 9 bases left between them. The CDR3 contains 13 residues. The DNA for the CDR3 is TGTGCCAGCATCCAGTGGGACACCGGGGAGCTGTTTTTT. Its translation: CASIQWDTGELFF.

This rearrangement joins TRBV11-1 to TRBJ2-7; perhaps TRBD2 as D (5 bases). V shed 5 bases and J shed 3 bases, with 11 bases lying between them. The CDR3 loop spans 13 amino acids. CDR1 SGHAT and CDR2 FQDESV come from the germline V gene (reference sequence). CDR3 residues: CASSPPGVYEQYF. CDR3 coding DNA: TGTGCCAGCAGCCCACCCGGGGTCTACGAGCAGTACTTC.

V is TRBV7-2 and J is TRBJ2-5; TRBD2 agrees at 13 bases. The CDR3 totals 16 residues. J was trimmed by 2 bases and V by 5 bases; bases with no gene match: 5. CDR1 is SGHTA, CDR2 FQGNSA, per germline. This chain's CDR3 is CASSQGGLAGQETQYF. The CDR3 coding sequence is TGTGCCAGCAGCCAAGGGGGACTAGCGGGACAAGAGACCCAGTACTTC.

The rearrangement links TRBV7-9 to TRBJ2-3; D is unresolved. Germline CDR1 reads SEHNR; CDR2 reads FQNEAQ (reference sequence). V lost 4 bases and J 4 bases, leaving 9 bases between the germline ends. There are 13 residues in the CDR3. The CDR3 nucleotides are TGTGCCAGCAGCTCCTATAAATCAGATACGCAGTATTTT. Translation gives CASSSYKSDTQYF.

The chain employs TRBV5-4 and TRBJ1-2, with unresolved D. The germline gives CDR1 SGHNT, CDR2 YYREEE (reference sequence). The CDR3 length is 16 residues. V lost 4 bases, J lost 3 bases, and 19 bases lay in between. The CDR3 sequence is CASSPTLEGMDYGYTF. For the CDR3, the DNA is TGTGCCAGCAGCCCGACTCTTGAGGGTATGGACTATGGCTACACCTTC.

V and J are TRBV11-3 and TRBJ2-3; D is undetermined. V shed 3 bases and J shed 2 bases, with 21 bases lying between them. CDR3 length: 18 amino acids. The germline gives CDR1 SGHNT, CDR2 YENEEA. CDR3: CASSFVGTAGLSTDTQYF. CDR3 DNA sequence: TGTGCCAGCAGCTTTGTCGGTACCGCCGGGCTTTCCACAGATACGCAGTATTTT.

This chain uses TRBV30 with TRBJ1-2, with 8 nucleotides matching TRBD1. The germline gives CDR1 GTSNPN, CDR2 SVGIG (reference sequence). This CDR3 contains 13 residues. V lost 2 bases, J lost 4 bases, and 3 bases stayed unmatched. The CDR3: CAWSPQGGYGYTF. The CDR3 bases are TGTGCCTGGAGTCCACAGGGGGGCTATGGCTACACCTTC.

The chain links TRBV29-1 to TRBJ1-1; weak D call: TRBD1 (5 bases). There are 13 residues in the CDR3. V dropped 7 bases and J dropped 2 bases, with 14 bases sitting between them. Germline V gene lookup returns CDR1 SQVTM and CDR2 ANQGSEA. CDR3 residues: CSGGTPGNTEAFF. The CDR3, as DNA: TGCAGCGGGGGGACGCCGGGAAACACTGAAGCTTTCTTT.